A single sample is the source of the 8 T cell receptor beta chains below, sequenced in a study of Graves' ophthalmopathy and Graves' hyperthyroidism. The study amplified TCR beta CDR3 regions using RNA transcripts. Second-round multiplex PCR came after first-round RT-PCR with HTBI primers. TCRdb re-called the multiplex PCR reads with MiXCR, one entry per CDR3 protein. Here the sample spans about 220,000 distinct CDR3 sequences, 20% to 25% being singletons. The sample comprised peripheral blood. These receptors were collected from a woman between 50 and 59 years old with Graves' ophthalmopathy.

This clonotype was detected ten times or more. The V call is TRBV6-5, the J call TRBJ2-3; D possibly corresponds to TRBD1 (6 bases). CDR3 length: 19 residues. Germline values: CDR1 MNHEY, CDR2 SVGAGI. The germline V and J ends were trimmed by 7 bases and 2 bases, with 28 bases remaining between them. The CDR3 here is CASTHEGVYASSLTDTQYF. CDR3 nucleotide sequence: TGTGCCAGCACTCATGAGGGGGTGTATGCGTCATCCCTCACAGATACGCAGTATTTT.

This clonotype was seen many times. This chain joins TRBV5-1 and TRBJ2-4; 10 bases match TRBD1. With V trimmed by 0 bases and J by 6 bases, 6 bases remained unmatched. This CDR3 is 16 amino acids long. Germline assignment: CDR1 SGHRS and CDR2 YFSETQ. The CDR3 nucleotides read TGCGCCAGCAGCTTGGAGGGACAGGGGCCGGGAAACATTCAGTACTTC. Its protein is CASSLEGQGPGNIQYF.

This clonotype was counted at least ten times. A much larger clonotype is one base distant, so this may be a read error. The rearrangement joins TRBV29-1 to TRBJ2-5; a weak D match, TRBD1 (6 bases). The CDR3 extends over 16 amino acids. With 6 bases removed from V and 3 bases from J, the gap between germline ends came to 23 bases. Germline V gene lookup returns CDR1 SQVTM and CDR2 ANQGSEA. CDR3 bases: TGCAGCGTGGAGTTGCCACTAGGGGGTCTTGAAGAGACCCAGTACTTC. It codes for CSVELPLGGLEETQYF.

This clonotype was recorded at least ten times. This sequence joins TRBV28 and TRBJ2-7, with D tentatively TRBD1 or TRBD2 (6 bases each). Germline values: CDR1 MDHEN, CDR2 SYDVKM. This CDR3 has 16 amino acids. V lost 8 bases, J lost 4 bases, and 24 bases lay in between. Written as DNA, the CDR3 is TGTGCCAGCGCATCCATCGGATCCGGGGGCAGATACGAGCAGTACTTC. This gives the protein CASASIGSGGRYEQYF.

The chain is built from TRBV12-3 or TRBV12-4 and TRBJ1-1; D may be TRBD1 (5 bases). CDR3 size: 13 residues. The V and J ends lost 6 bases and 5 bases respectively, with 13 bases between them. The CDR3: CASSAGTMTEAFF. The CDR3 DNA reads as TGTGCCAGCAGCGCCGGGACGATGACTGAAGCTTTCTTT.

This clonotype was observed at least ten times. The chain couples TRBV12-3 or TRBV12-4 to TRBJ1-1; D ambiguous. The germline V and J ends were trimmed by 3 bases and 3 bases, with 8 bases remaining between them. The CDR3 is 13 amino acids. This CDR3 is CASSFQQHTEAFF. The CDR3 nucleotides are TGTGCCAGCAGTTTTCAACAGCACACTGAAGCTTTCTTT.

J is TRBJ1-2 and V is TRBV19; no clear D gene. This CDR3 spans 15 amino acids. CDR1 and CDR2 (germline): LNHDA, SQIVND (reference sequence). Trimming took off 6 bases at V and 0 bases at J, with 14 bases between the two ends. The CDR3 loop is CASRSAGRANYGYTF. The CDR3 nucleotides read TGTGCCAGTAGATCGGCAGGAAGAGCTAACTATGGCTACACCTTC.

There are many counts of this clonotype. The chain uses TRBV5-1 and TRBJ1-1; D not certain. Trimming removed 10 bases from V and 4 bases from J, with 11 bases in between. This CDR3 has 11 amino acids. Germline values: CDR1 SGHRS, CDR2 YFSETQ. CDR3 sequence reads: CAPCGATEAFF. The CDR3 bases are TGCGCCCCCTGCGGAGCCACTGAAGCTTTCTTT.